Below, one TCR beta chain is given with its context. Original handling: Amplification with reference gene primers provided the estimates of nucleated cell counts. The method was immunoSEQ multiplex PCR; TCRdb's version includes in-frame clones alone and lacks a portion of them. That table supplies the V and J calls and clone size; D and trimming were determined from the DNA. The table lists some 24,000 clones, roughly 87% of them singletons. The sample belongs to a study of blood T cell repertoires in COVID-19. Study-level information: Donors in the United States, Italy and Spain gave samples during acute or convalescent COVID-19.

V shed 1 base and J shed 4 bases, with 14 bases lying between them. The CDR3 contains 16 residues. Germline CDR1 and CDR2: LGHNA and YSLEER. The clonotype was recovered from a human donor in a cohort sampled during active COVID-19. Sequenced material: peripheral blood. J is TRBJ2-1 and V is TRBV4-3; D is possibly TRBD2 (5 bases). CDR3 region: CASSQGYNSEYNEQFF. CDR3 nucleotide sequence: TGCGCCAGCAGCCAAGGCTACAATAGCGAGTACAATGAGCAGTTCTTC.